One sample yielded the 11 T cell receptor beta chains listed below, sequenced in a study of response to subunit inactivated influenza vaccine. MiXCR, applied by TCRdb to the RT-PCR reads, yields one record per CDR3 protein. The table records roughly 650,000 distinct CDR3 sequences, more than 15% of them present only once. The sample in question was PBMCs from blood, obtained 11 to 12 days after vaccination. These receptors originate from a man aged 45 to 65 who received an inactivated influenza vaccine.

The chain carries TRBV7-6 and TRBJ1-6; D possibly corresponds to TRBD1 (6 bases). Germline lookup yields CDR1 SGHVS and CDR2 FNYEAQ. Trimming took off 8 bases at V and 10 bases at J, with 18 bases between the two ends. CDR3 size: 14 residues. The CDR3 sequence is CASQGRDFGSPLHF. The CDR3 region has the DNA TGTGCCAGCCAGGGGAGGGATTTTGGATCACCCCTCCACTTT.

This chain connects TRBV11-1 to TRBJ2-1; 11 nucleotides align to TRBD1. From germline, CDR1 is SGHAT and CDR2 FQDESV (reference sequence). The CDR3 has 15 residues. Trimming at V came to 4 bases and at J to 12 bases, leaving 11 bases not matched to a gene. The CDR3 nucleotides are TGTGCCAGCAGCTACCCCCGGACAGGGGGCGCCGGGCAGTTCTTC. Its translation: CASSYPRTGGAGQFF.

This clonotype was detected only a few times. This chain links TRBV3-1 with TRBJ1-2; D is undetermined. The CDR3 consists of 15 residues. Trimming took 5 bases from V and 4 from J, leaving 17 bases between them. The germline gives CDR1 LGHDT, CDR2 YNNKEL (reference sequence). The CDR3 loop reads CASSNVGRVGYGYTF. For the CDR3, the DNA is TGTGCCAGCAGCAACGTGGGTAGGGTGGGCTATGGCTACACCTTC.

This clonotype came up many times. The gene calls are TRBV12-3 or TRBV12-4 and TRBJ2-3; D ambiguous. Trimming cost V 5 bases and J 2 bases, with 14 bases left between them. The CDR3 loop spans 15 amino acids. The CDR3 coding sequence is TGTGCCAGCAGTCTAAGACCCGTTTCCACAGATACGCAGTATTTT. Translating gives CASSLRPVSTDTQYF.

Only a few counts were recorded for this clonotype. CDR3 coding DNA: TGCGCCAGCAGCTCAGGCAAAGGGACAGTTTGGTTGGGGACCTTC. This codes for CASSSGKGTVWLGTF. The chain combines TRBV5-1 with TRBJ1-2, with 7 nucleotides matching TRBD1. Germline CDR1 and CDR2: SGHRS and YFSETQ. J gave up 14 bases and V 3 bases, and 19 bases lay outside the gene matches. The CDR3 consists of 15 residues.

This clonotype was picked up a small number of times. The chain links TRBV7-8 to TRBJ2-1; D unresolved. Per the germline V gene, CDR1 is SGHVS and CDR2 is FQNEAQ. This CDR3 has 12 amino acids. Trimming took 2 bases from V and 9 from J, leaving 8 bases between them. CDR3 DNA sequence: TGTGCCAGCAGCTTATATCTGGGTGAGCAGTTCTTC. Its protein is CASSLYLGEQFF.

CDR3 protein: CASSLEASRETQYF. DNA for the CDR3: TGCGCCAGCAGCTTGGAGGCAAGCCGGGAGACCCAGTACTTC. V gene TRBV5-1 combines with J gene TRBJ2-5; D ambiguous. V lost 0 bases to trimming and J lost 5 bases, with 11 bases between them. The CDR3 has 14 amino acids. Germline lookup yields CDR1 SGHRS and CDR2 YFSETQ.

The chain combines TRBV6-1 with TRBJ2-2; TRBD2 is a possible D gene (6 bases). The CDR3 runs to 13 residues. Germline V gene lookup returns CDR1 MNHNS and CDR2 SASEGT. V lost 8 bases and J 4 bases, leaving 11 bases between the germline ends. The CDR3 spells CASGRSRTGELFF. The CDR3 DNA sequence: TGTGCCAGCGGGAGGTCCCGCACCGGGGAGCTGTTTTTT.

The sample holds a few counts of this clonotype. Here the CDR3 reads CASSPLGLAGGPHNEQFF. The CDR3 DNA follows: TGTGCCAGCAGCCCCTTAGGACTAGCGGGGGGGCCGCACAATGAGCAGTTCTTC. This chain connects TRBV11-1 to TRBJ2-1; 15 positions agree with TRBD2. Germline-derived CDR1 and CDR2 are SGHAT and FQDESV (reference sequence). J gave up 5 bases and V 5 bases, and 10 bases lay outside the gene matches. The CDR3 is 18 residues long.

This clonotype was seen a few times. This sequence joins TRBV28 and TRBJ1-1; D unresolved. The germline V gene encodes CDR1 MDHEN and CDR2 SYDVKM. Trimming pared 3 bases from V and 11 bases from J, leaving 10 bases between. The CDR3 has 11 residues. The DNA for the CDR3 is TGTGCCAGCAGTTTTACGTTGGAGGCTTTCTTT. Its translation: CASSFTLEAFF.

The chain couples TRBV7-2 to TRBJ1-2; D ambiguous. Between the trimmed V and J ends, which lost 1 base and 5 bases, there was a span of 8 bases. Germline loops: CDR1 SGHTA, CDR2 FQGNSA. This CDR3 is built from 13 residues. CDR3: CASSLGQKYGYTF. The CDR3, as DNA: TGTGCCAGCAGCTTAGGGCAGAAGTATGGCTACACCTTC.